This T cell receptor (beta chain) originates from a study of spatial heterogeneity in lung cancer. This clonotype has at least ten counts. The CDR3 covers 17 residues. Germline V gives CDR1 SGHRS, CDR2 YFSETQ. Trimming cost V 0 bases and J 1 base, with 16 bases left between them. Using its own MiXCR run on the 5' RACE reads, TCRdb lists one record per CDR3 protein. This table has 50,000 or so distinct CDR3 sequences, around 11% appearing once. Time point of the sample: sample taken at primary tumor resection. Whole RNA, isolated from tumor, nontumor lung or frozen PBMC, was sequenced without prior sorting.

The source of this sequence is a female donor with early-stage non-small cell lung cancer. The sample was PBMCs, taken at surgery. The rearrangement uses TRBV5-1 and TRBJ2-5; tentative D call: TRBD1 (6 bases). Here the CDR3 reads CASSLEVTGGAQETQYF. CDR3 bases: TGCGCCAGCAGCTTGGAGGTGACAGGTGGGGCCCAAGAGACCCAGTACTTC.